Each of the 15 T cell receptor beta chains below was sequenced from the same sample in a study of CD8 T cells in Susac syndrome. Random hexamers were used to reverse transcribe an amount of roughly 0.45 to 1 ug RNA. Each CDR3 protein gets one entry after TCRdb re-called the immunoSEQ multiplex PCR reads with MiXCR. Among some 200,000 distinct CDR3 sequences listed, over 75% were seen once. Material for sequencing was CD4+ T cells from PBMCs. The receptors here all came from a human donor with Susac syndrome.

This chain uses TRBV29-1 with TRBJ1-2; 8 bases are shared with TRBD1. The trim removed 7 bases at V and 3 bases at J, leaving 19 bases unmatched. The CDR3 is 17 residues long. From germline, CDR1 is SQVTM and CDR2 ANQGSEA. The chain's CDR3 is CSADRLIQGASDYGYTF. CDR3 bases: TGCAGCGCCGATCGCCTCATTCAGGGGGCGTCGGACTATGGCTACACCTTC.

CDR3 loop: CATSDPVYNEQFF. The CDR3 DNA reads as TGTGCCACCAGTGACCCCGTCTACAATGAGCAGTTCTTC. V gene TRBV24-1 combines with J gene TRBJ2-1; D remains ambiguous. The CDR3 consists of 13 residues. Trimming took off 4 bases at V and 3 bases at J, with 6 bases between the two ends. The germline V gene encodes CDR1 KGHDR and CDR2 SFDVKD.

J is TRBJ2-1 and V is TRBV20-1; 13 bases agree with TRBD2. Germline CDR1 reads DFQATT; CDR2 reads SNEGSKA (reference sequence). The CDR3 has 16 residues. V was pared by 5 bases and J by 0 bases, with 4 bases of the junction left unmatched. CDR3 nucleotide sequence: TGCAGTGCTCGGACTAGCGGGAGTCGCTCCTACAATGAGCAGTTCTTC. Protein product: CSARTSGSRSYNEQFF.

This chain connects TRBV6-6 to TRBJ1-5, with D perhaps TRBD1 (5 bases). V was clipped by 6 bases and J by 9 bases, with 12 bases between them. The CDR3 is 12 amino acids. Per the germline V gene, CDR1 is MNHNY and CDR2 is SVGAGI (reference sequence). The CDR3 sequence is CASSPGGWPQHF. In DNA form, the CDR3 reads TGTGCCAGCAGCCCCGGGGGGTGGCCCCAGCATTTT.

The gene calls are TRBV7-2 and TRBJ2-1; weak D call: TRBD1 (6 bases). V was trimmed by 5 bases and J by 4 bases, leaving 12 bases between them. Germline loops: CDR1 SGHTA, CDR2 FQGNSA. The CDR3 is 14 amino acids. CDR3 in DNA: TGTGCCAGCAGCCCGAGACAGGAATACAATGAGCAGTTCTTC. Translation gives CASSPRQEYNEQFF.

V usage is TRBV6-2 or TRBV6-3 and J usage is TRBJ2-5; D ambiguous. The V gene lost 3 bases and the J gene lost 5 bases, with 7 bases spanning the gap. The CDR3 consists of 12 residues. Germline loops: CDR1 MNHEY, CDR2 SVGEGT. As DNA, the CDR3 is TGTGCCAGCAGTTATATCCTCGAGACCCAGTACTTC. Its protein is CASSYILETQYF.

V is TRBV7-3 and J is TRBJ2-1, with 13 bases that match TRBD2. CDR3 size: 15 residues. J lost 6 bases, V lost 5 bases, and 4 bases had no gene match. Germline V lookup: CDR1 SGHTA, CDR2 FQGTGA. The CDR3 coding sequence is TGTGCCAGCAGCGCCACTAGCGGGGGGGCCAATGAGCAGTTCTTC. This sequence encodes CASSATSGGANEQFF.

CDR3 amino acids: CASSESGPIDGYTF. In nucleotides, the CDR3 is TGTGCCAGCAGTGAGTCTGGACCGATAGATGGCTACACCTTC. The chain uses TRBV2 and TRBJ1-2; D uncertain. The CDR3 has 14 residues. Germline CDR1 and CDR2: SNHLY and FYNNEI. Trimming removed 3 bases at V and 6 bases at J, with 14 bases between. The full variable domain, in which reference TRBV2 and TRBJ1-2 provide the parts outside the CDR3, is EPEVTQTPSHQVTQMGQEVILRCVPISNHLYFYWYRQILGQKVEFLVSFYNNEISEKSEIFDDQFSVERPDGSNFTLKIRSTKLEDSAMYFCASSESGPIDGYTFGSGTRLTVV.

This clonotype was seen only once. V and J are TRBV5-1 and TRBJ2-2, with D unclear. The CDR3 length is 16 residues. V lost 0 bases and J 3 bases, leaving 12 bases between the germline ends. Germline CDR1 and CDR2: SGHRS and YFSETQ. CDR3 sequence: CASSLVAVVDTGELFF. The DNA of the CDR3 is TGCGCCAGCAGCTTGGTGGCAGTGGTTGACACCGGGGAGCTGTTTTTT.

V and J are TRBV2 and TRBJ2-1, with 7 bases aligning to TRBD2. The CDR3 has 13 amino acids. Germline assignment: CDR1 SNHLY and CDR2 FYNNEI. V lost 8 bases to trimming and J lost 9 bases; unmatched junction nucleotides: 10. In DNA, the CDR3 is TGTGCCAGCTCATGGGACTATAAGGGTGAGCAGTTCTTC. It yields the protein CASSWDYKGEQFF.

The count of this clonotype is one. The chain carries TRBV20-1 and TRBJ1-3, with 11 nucleotides matching TRBD1. Trimming removed 4 bases from V and 4 bases from J; junction bases left unmatched: 12. Germline CDR1 reads DFQATT; CDR2 reads SNEGSKA (reference sequence). The CDR3 sequence is 17 residues long. CDR3 in amino acids: CSAKRTGGLSYGNTIYF. Here the CDR3 DNA reads TGCAGTGCTAAAAGGACAGGGGGCCTTTCATACGGAAACACCATATATTTT.

The CDR3 here is CSVGWGAGELFF. Written as DNA, the CDR3 is TGCAGCGTTGGTTGGGGAGCCGGGGAGCTGTTTTTT. The chain has TRBV29-1 and TRBJ2-2, with TRBD2 as a possible D gene (5 bases). V lost 4 bases and J 6 bases, leaving 9 bases between the germline ends. Germline-derived CDR1 and CDR2 are SQVTM and ANQGSEA. This CDR3 is 12 amino acids long.

On this clonotype: Germline is not matched at one junction end, which may reflect a read error. This chain connects TRBV7-7 to TRBJ2-1; a weak D match, TRBD1 (5 bases). The CDR3 is 16 amino acids. CDR1 is SSHAT and CDR2 is FNYEAQ in the germline V gene (reference sequence). CDR3 region: CASSLSAPGLANEQFF. The CDR3, as DNA: TGTGCTAGCAGCCTCTCCGCGCCAGGGCTTGCGAATGAGCAGTTCTTC.

The chain couples TRBV25-1 to TRBJ2-3, with TRBD2 matching over 10 bases. Germline CDR1 MGHDK, CDR2 SYGVNS. V lost 3 bases to trimming and J lost 3 bases; unmatched junction nucleotides: 12. The CDR3 extends over 18 amino acids. The CDR3 sequence: CASSDVAGGDLGTDTQYF. The CDR3 nucleotides are TGTGCCAGCAGTGATGTAGCGGGGGGCGATTTAGGTACAGATACGCAGTATTTT.

V and J are TRBV6-1 and TRBJ1-4; TRBD1 is a possible D gene (5 bases). CDR3 length: 13 amino acids. Trimming took off 10 bases at V and 3 bases at J, with 12 bases between the two ends. Germline CDR1 and CDR2: MNHNS and SASEGT. CDR3 region: CATGRGANEKLFF. CDR3 nucleotides: TGTGCCACCGGGAGGGGAGCTAATGAAAAACTGTTTTTT.